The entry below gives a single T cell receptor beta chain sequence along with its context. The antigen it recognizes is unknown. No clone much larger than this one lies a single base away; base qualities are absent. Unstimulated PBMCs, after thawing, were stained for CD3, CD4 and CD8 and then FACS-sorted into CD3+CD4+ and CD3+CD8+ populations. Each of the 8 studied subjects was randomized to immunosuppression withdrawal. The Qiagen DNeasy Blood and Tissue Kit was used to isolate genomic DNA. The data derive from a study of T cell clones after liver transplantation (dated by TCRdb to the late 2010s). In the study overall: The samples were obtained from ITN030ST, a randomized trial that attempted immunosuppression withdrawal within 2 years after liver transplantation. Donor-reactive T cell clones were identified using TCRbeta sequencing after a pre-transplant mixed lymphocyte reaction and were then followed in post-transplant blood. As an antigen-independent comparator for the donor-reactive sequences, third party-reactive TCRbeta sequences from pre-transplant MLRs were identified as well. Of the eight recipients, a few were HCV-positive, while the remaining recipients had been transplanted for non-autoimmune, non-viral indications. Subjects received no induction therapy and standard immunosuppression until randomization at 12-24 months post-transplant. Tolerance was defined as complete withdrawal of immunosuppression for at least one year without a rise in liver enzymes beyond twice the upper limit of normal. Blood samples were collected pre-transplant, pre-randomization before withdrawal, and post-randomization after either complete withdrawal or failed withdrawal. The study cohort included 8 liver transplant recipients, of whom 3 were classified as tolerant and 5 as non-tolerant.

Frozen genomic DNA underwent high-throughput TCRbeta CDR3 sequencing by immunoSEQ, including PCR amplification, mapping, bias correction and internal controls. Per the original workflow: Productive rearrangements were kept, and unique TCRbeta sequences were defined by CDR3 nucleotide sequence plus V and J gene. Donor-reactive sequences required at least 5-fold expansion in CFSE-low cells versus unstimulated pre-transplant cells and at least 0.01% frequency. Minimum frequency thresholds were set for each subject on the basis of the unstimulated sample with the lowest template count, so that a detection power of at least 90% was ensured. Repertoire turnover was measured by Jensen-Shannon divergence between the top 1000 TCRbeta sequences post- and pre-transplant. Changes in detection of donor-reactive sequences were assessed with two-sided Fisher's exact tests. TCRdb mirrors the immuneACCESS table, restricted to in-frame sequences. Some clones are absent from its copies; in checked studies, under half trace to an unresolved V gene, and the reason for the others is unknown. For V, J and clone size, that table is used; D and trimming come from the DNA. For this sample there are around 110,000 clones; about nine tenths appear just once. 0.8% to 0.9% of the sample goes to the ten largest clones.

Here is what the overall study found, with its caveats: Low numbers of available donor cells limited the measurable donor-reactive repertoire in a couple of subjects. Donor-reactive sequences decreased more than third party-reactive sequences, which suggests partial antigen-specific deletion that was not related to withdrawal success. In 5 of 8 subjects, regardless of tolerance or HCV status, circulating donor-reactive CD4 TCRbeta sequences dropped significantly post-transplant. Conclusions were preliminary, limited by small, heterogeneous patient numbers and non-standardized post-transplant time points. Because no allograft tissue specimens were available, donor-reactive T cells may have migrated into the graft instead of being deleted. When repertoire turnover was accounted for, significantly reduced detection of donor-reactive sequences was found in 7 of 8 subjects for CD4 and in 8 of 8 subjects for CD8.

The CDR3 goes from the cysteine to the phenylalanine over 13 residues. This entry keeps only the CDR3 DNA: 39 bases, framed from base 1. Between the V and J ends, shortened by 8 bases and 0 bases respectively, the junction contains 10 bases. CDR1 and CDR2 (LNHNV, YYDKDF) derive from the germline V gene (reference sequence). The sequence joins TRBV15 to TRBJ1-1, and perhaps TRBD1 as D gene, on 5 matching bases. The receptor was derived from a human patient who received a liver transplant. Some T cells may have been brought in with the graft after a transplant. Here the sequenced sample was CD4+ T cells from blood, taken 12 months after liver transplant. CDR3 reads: CATGPGLNTEAFF. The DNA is TGTGCCACCGGCCCGGGGCTGAACACTGAAGCTTTCTTT. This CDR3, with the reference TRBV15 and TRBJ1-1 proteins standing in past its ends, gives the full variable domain DAMVIQNPRYQVTQFGKPVTLSCSQTLNHNVMYWYQQKSSQAPKLLFHYYDKDFNNEADTPDNFQSRRPNTSFCFLDIRSPGLGDTAMYLCATGPGLNTEAFFGQGTRLTVV.